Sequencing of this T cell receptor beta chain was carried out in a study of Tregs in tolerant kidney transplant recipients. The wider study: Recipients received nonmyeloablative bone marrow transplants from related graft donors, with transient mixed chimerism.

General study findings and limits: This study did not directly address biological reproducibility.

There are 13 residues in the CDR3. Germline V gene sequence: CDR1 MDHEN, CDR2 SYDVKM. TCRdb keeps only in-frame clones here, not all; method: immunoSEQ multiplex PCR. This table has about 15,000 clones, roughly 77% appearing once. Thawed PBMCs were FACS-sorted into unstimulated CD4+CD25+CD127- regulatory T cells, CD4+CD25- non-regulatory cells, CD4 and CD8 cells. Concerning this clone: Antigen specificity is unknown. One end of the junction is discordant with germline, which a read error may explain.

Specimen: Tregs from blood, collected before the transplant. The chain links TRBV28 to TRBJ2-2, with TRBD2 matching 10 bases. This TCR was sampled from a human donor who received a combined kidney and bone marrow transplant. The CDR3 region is CASSFSGRAAVIF. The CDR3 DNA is TGTGCCAGCAGTTTCAGCGGGAGGGCCGCCGTGATTTTT.